This record concerns one T cell receptor (beta chain) sequence. Its antigen remains unidentified. PCR used 60 Vbeta primers and 13 Jbeta primers. Generated by immunoSEQ multiplex PCR, the TCRdb table keeps only in-frame clones and is missing some. Here the sample spans fewer than 140,000 clones, over 60% being singletons. These data originate in a study of cytomegalovirus exposure and HLA in healthy donors. Study conclusions and caveats: Presence/absence analyses took donor sequencing depth as roughly uniform. Sequencing likely generated an artifact that appeared as a cluster of highly shared sequence variants. Among TCR beta chains, those listed as cytomegalovirus-associated numbered around 180. Several of the most significant clusters appeared linked to common viral pathogens, based on a later analysis.

Per the germline V gene, CDR1 is SGHRS and CDR2 is YFSETQ. The CDR3 runs 15 residues. J lost 8 bases, V lost 0 bases, and 7 bases had no gene match. Source material: PBMCs. This rearrangement joins TRBV5-1 to TRBJ2-1, with TRBD2 identical over 8 bases. The TCR sequence derives from a woman aged 50 to 60 in good health and CMV-seropositive. The CDR3, as DNA: TGCGCCAGCAGCTTGGCCAGCGGGGGCCCGCATGAGCAGTTCTTC. As protein: CASSLASGGPHEQFF.